This T cell receptor beta chain was identified during a study of T cell changes during pregnancy in multiple sclerosis. Some clones are missing from TCRdb's copy, which holds only in-frame ones; the method was immunoSEQ multiplex PCR. The profile shows around 72,000 clones, around 92% of them singletons. Germline V CDR1 and CDR2: MGHRA, YSYEKL. The CDR3 runs to 15 residues. The V end was cut by 7 bases, the J end by 4 bases, with 19 bases between. This TCR came from a female donor in good health, enrolled as a control in a pregnancy study. Sequencing used peripheral blood, obtained in the third trimester of pregnancy. The chain links TRBV4-1 to TRBJ1-2; possible D gene TRBD1, 5 bases. The CDR3 DNA reads TGCGCCAGCACGTCGACAGCTCGGATAGGCTATGGCTACACCTTC. Translated, it gives CASTSTARIGYGYTF.